This entry lists 16 T cell receptor beta chains sequenced from one sample in a study of cytomegalovirus exposure and HLA in healthy donors. Repertoires were generated with immunoSEQ multiplex PCR, while TCRdb's copy carries only in-frame clones and drops some. This repertoire shows 200,000 to 250,000 clones, over 80% found once; its top ten account for roughly 1%. Sequenced input: PBMCs. These TCRs come from a woman under 30 in good health and CMV-seronegative.

The rearrangement uses TRBV25-1 and TRBJ1-1; tentatively, D is TRBD1 (5 bases). V dropped 10 bases and J dropped 3 bases, with 15 bases sitting between them. There are 13 residues in the CDR3. In germline, CDR1 is MGHDK, CDR2 SYGVNS. The CDR3 spells CATSIQGDTEAFF. In DNA form, the CDR3 reads TGTGCCACCTCCATTCAGGGTGACACTGAAGCTTTCTTT.

This clone was detected once. The J gene is TRBJ2-1, the V gene TRBV5-4; D may be TRBD2 (6 bases). The CDR3 has 15 amino acids. Germline V gene data show CDR1 as SGHNT and CDR2 as YYREEE (reference sequence). V was trimmed by 2 bases and J by 8 bases, leaving 17 bases between them. The CDR3 DNA reads as TGTGCCAGCAGCTTCTCAGGGCGGGGTTTGGATGAGCAGTTCTTC. Translation: CASSFSGRGLDEQFF. Full variable domain (outside the CDR3, taken from reference TRBV5-4 and TRBJ2-1): ETGVTQSPTHLIKTRGQQVTLRCSSQSGHNTVSWYQQALGQGPQFIFQYYREEENGRGNFPPRFSGLQFPNYSSELNVNALELDDSALYLCASSFSGRGLDEQFFGPGTRLTVL.

The chain employs TRBV27 and TRBJ2-1, with 9 bases that match TRBD1. The length of the CDR3 is 17 residues. With 5 bases clipped from V and 3 bases from J, the junction kept 11 bases outside the gene matches. CDR1 MNHEY and CDR2 SMNVEV come from the germline V gene (reference sequence). CDR3 sequence reads: CASSHPSGTGNYNEQFF. As DNA, the CDR3 is TGTGCCAGCAGTCACCCCTCCGGGACAGGGAACTACAATGAGCAGTTCTTC.

The chain carries TRBV6-1 and TRBJ2-5, with 10 bases matching TRBD1. Germline CDR1 is MNHNS and CDR2 is SASEGT. The CDR3 runs to 14 residues. With 7 bases clipped from V and 5 bases from J, the junction kept 7 bases outside the gene matches. The CDR3 reads CASKMGQGLETQYF. In DNA form, the CDR3 reads TGTGCCAGCAAGATGGGACAGGGGTTGGAGACCCAGTACTTC.

The sample holds one count of this clone. The chain recombines TRBV27 with TRBJ2-1; 9 bases are a match to TRBD1. The CDR3 has 16 amino acids. Germline V CDR1 and CDR2: MNHEY, SMNVEV (reference sequence). J lost 4 bases, V lost 10 bases, and 14 bases had no gene match. The CDR3 nucleotides read TGTGCCACCATCCGGTGGACAGGGGCCCCATACAATGAGCAGTTCTTC. Translation: CATIRWTGAPYNEQFF.

The V gene is TRBV30, the J gene TRBJ1-5; TRBD1 matches 7 bases. Trimming at V came to 5 bases and at J to 4 bases, leaving 8 bases not matched to a gene. The CDR3 loop spans 14 amino acids. Germline V gene data show CDR1 as GTSNPN and CDR2 as SVGIG (reference sequence). CDR3 DNA: TGTGCCTGGGGGCAAGACAGGGTGAATCAGCCCCAGCATTTT. Translation gives CAWGQDRVNQPQHF.

The V gene is TRBV11-3, the J gene TRBJ2-1; 11 bases map to TRBD2. V lost 1 base to trimming and J lost 7 bases; unmatched junction nucleotides: 9. The CDR3 spans 17 residues. CDR1 and CDR2 (germline): SGHNT, YENEEA. This CDR3 is CASSLGVLAGDPNEQFF. CDR3 coding DNA: TGTGCCAGCAGCTTAGGAGTACTAGCGGGAGACCCTAATGAGCAGTTCTTC.

The chain carries TRBV5-5 and TRBJ2-1; D may be TRBD2 (5 bases). Germline CDR1 SGHKS, CDR2 YYEKEE (reference sequence). Trimming left V 5 bases short and J 0 bases short, with 12 bases between. The CDR3 has 15 amino acids. DNA for the CDR3: TGTGCCAGCAGAGACGGGATTACCTCCTACAATGAGCAGTTCTTC. It is translated as CASRDGITSYNEQFF.

This clone was detected only a few times. At one end, the junction sequence differs from germline, possibly due to a read error. The V gene is TRBV6-1, the J gene TRBJ2-7; perhaps TRBD2 as D (6 bases). Germline CDR1 reads MNHNS; CDR2 reads SASEGT. The CDR3 covers 11 residues. CDR3 sequence: CASSESGEDRF. CDR3 bases: TGTGCCAGCAGTGAATCGGGGGAGGATAGATTC.

The chain is built from TRBV10-1 and TRBJ2-1; TRBD1 agrees at 9 bases. This CDR3 has 13 residues. CDR1 is WNHNN, CDR2 SYGVQD, per germline (reference sequence). Unmatched junction bases numbered 2, after V lost 4 bases and J lost 7 bases. Here the CDR3 DNA reads TGCGCCAGCAGTGGGACAGGGGTGAATGAGCAGTTCTTC. Its translation is CASSGTGVNEQFF.

The genes are TRBV5-5 and TRBJ2-7, with TRBD2 identical over 7 bases. The V gene's germline CDR1 is SGHKS and CDR2 YYEKEE (reference sequence). V lost 4 bases, J lost 3 bases, and 10 bases stayed unmatched. The CDR3 is 15 amino acids. CDR3 loop: CASSTHRGLGYEQYF. The CDR3 DNA sequence: TGTGCCAGCAGCACCCACCGAGGACTAGGCTACGAGCAGTACTTC. Full variable domain (remainder filled in from reference TRBV5-5 and TRBJ2-7): DAGVTQSPTHLIKTRGQQVTLRCSPISGHKSVSWYQQVLGQGPQFIFQYYEKEERGRGNFPDRFSARQFPNYSSELNVNALLLGDSALYLCASSTHRGLGYEQYFGPGTRLTVT.

On this clone itself: The sample has other DNA sequences that encode this CDR3 too. The gene calls are TRBV18 and TRBJ2-7; D ambiguous. The CDR3 sequence is 12 residues long. Germline V gene sequence: CDR1 KGHSH, CDR2 LQKENI. V gave up 2 bases and J gave up 2 bases, with 4 bases separating them. DNA for the CDR3: TGTGCCAGCTCACCAGGCACCTACGAGCAGTACTTC. Residues: CASSPGTYEQYF.

The J gene is TRBJ2-5, the V gene TRBV2; TRBD2 agrees at 12 bases. The germline V gene encodes CDR1 SNHLY and CDR2 FYNNEI. The CDR3 runs to 17 residues. V dropped 7 bases and J dropped 6; count of bases not matched to a gene: 15. Written as DNA, the CDR3 is TGTGCCAGCACCCCCGCGAGGGCTAGCGGGAGGGCAAAGACCCAGTACTTC. Translating it yields CASTPARASGRAKTQYF.

This clone was seen once. This sequence joins TRBV10-3 and TRBJ2-7; TRBD2 might be the D (5 bases). V was shortened by 7 bases and J by 0 bases, with 10 bases between the two germline ends. From germline, CDR1 is ENHRY and CDR2 SYGVKD. CDR3 size: 13 residues. The CDR3 sequence: CAITTGISYEQYF. In nucleotides, the CDR3 is TGTGCCATCACCACCGGGATCTCCTACGAGCAGTACTTC.

The chain couples TRBV11-2 to TRBJ2-7, with unresolved D. The V gene lost 4 bases and the J gene lost 3 bases, with 16 bases spanning the gap. In germline, CDR1 is SGHAT, CDR2 FQNNGV. The CDR3 consists of 15 residues. The chain's CDR3 is CASSWIADSYYEQYF. DNA of the CDR3: TGTGCCAGCAGCTGGATAGCAGACTCCTACTACGAGCAGTACTTC.

The rearrangement joins TRBV30 to TRBJ1-2; weak D call: TRBD1 (6 bases). This CDR3 has 17 residues. Germline CDR1 reads GTSNPN; CDR2 reads SVGIG (reference sequence). V was cut by 2 bases and J by 0 bases, with 19 bases left in between. The CDR3 sequence is CAWSPRREQGPNYGYTF. The CDR3 DNA reads as TGTGCCTGGAGTCCCCGCAGGGAACAGGGCCCTAACTATGGCTACACCTTC. The full variable domain, its missing parts supplied by reference TRBV30 and TRBJ1-2, is SQTIHQWPATLVQPVGSPLSLECTVEGTSNPNLYWYRQAAGRGLQLLFYSVGIGQISSEVPQNLSASRPQDRQFILSSKKLLLSDSGFYLCAWSPRREQGPNYGYTFGSGTRLTVV.